This T cell receptor (beta chain) derives from a study of blood T cell repertoires in COVID-19. This clone was detected many times. The junction does not match germline at one end; this may be a read error. In the original workflow: Scientists estimated how many nucleated cells there were by amplifying reference gene primers. Repertoires were generated with immunoSEQ multiplex PCR, while TCRdb's copy carries only in-frame clones and drops some. V and J calls and clone size come straight from that table; D and trimming were deduced from the DNA. The sample includes roughly 280,000 clones, approximately 91% seen only once; the top ten take roughly 10%. Followed over time, Seattle patients had been enrolled while infection was active. The sequencing sample was made of peripheral blood. The sequence was collected from a woman aged 25 to 39 with COVID-19, enrolled during active disease.

Written as DNA, the CDR3 is TGTGCCAGCAGCAAAGACTATGAGGAGGGGAGGGGTGGCTACACCTTC. It translates to CASSKDYEEGRGGYTF. The V gene is TRBV4-2, the J gene TRBJ1-2, with D perhaps matching TRBD1 (5 bases). The length of the CDR3 is 16 residues. The germline CDR1 and CDR2 sequences are LGHNA and YNFKEQ.